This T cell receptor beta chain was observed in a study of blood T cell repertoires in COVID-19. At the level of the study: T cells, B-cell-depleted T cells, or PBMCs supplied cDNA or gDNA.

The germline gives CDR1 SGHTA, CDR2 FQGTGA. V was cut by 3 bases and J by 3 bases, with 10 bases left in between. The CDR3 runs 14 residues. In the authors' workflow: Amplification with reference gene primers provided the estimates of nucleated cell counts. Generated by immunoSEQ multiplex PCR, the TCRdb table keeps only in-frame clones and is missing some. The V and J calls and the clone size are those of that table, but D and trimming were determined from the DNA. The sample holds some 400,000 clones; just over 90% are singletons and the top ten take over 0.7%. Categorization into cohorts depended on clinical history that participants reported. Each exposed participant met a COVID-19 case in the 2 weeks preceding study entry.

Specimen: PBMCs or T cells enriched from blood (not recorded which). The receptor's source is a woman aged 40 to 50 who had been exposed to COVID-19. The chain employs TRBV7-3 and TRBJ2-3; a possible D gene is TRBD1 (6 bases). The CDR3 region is CASSLGARTDTQYF. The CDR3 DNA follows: TGTGCCAGCAGCTTGGGGGCCCGAACAGATACGCAGTATTTT.